This entry is about one TCR beta chain. The antigen remains unidentified. These data come from a study of a mutant IDH1 vaccine in newly diagnosed glioma. Study overall: Patients arrived already treated with radiotherapy, temozolomide, or both, most having had both.

The CDR3 loop spans 15 amino acids. V shed 1 base and J shed 6 bases, with 15 bases lying between them. Germline V gene data show CDR1 as LNHNV and CDR2 as YYDKDF (reference sequence). Here immunoSEQ multiplex PCR was the method, and the copy in TCRdb shows in-frame clones only, minus some. The sample shows 35,000 to 50,000 clones, 75% to 95% of them seen only once. The time point is: week 23, last vaccination. Doses of 300 ug of mutant IDH1 20-mer peptide were given with topical imiquimod. Those who donated had recent WHO grade 3 or 4 IDH1-mutant, ATRX-lost astrocytomas. The chain links TRBV15 to TRBJ1-2, with TRBD1 as a possible D gene (6 bases). The TCR sequence derives from a man between 50 and 59 years old with glioma. The sample was PBMCs, taken from a glioma patient whose treatment included an IDH1 peptide vaccine. The chain's CDR3 is CATSRVGYGGHGYTF. In nucleotides, the CDR3 is TGTGCCACCAGCAGAGTGGGGTACGGGGGCCATGGCTACACCTTC.